One and the same sample provided the 8 T cell receptor beta chains below, sequenced in a study of shared clonotypes between healthy human individuals. Positively selected for CCR7, the CD45RO-negative cells used as naive CD8 cells excluded terminally differentiated effector memory CD45RA+ cells. The method was immunoSEQ multiplex PCR; TCRdb's version includes in-frame clones alone and lacks a portion of them. The sample contains approximately 1.9 million clones, just under 95% of which appear only once. The specimen sequenced was naive CD8+ T cells from PBMCs. These receptor sequences come from a man aged 18 to 29 in good health. Some clones in this sample may be carry-over from other donors' samples.

V gene TRBV12-5 combines with J gene TRBJ1-2; D is ambiguous. The CDR3 spans 13 residues. Trimming stripped 3 bases from V and 8 bases from J, with 13 bases between. Germline V gene sequence: CDR1 LGHNT, CDR2 FRNRAP. CDR3 bases: TGTGCTAGTGGTTTAAAAATTGGGTACGGCTACACCTTC. It translates to CASGLKIGYGYTF.

The chain joins TRBV5-1 to TRBJ2-7; 10 bases map to TRBD2. The CDR3 is made up of 14 amino acids. CDR1 and CDR2 (germline): SGHRS, YFSETQ. Germline trimming cut 0 bases from V and 6 bases from J; bases unmatched to any gene: 3. CDR3 sequence reads: CASSLEVAGGEQYF. CDR3 nucleotides: TGCGCCAGCAGCTTGGAGGTAGCGGGAGGCGAGCAGTACTTC.

With respect to this clone: Other DNA sequences in this specimen translate into the identical CDR3. V and J are TRBV27 and TRBJ2-1; tentatively, D is TRBD1 or TRBD2 (5 bases each). Germline V lookup: CDR1 MNHEY, CDR2 SMNVEV (reference sequence). The length of the CDR3 is 15 residues. Deletions cut 5 bases from V and 2 bases from J, with 13 bases between. The CDR3 reads CASSPGLGAYNEQFF. The CDR3 DNA reads TGTGCCAGCAGTCCCGGACTGGGGGCCTACAATGAGCAGTTCTTC.

The chain recombines TRBV7-9 with TRBJ2-3; no clear D gene. This CDR3 has 12 amino acids. The germline V gene has CDR1 SEHNR and CDR2 FQNEAQ (reference sequence). With 5 bases removed from V and 2 bases from J, the gap between germline ends came to 5 bases. The CDR3 loop reads CASSPITDTQYF. DNA for the CDR3: TGTGCCAGCAGCCCAATCACAGATACGCAGTATTTT.

This clone showed up just once. The chain uses TRBV19 and TRBJ2-7; D is possibly TRBD1 (5 bases). CDR3 length equals 14 residues. Trimming removed 3 bases at V and 6 bases at J, with 15 bases between. Per the germline V gene, CDR1 is LNHDA and CDR2 is SQIVND (reference sequence). The CDR3, as DNA: TGTGCCAGTAGTATTGGGGCAGGGTCAAGCGAGCAGTACTTC. Translation: CASSIGAGSSEQYF.

The chain uses TRBV27 and TRBJ2-3, with D unresolved. Looked up from germline, CDR1 is MNHEY and CDR2 is SMNVEV (reference sequence). There are 15 residues in the CDR3. The V and J ends lost 3 bases and 0 bases respectively, with 10 bases between them. CDR3: CASSFRATSTDTQYF. The CDR3 nucleotides are TGTGCCAGCAGTTTTCGGGCTACTAGCACAGATACGCAGTATTTT.

The chain combines TRBV4-2 with TRBJ2-7; 7 nucleotides align to TRBD2. Germline V gene data show CDR1 as LGHNA and CDR2 as YNFKEQ. Trimming cost V 0 bases and J 0 bases; bases outside gene matches: 11. The CDR3 length is 18 residues. The CDR3: CASSQDSVGLADSYEQYF. Written as DNA, the CDR3 is TGTGCCAGCAGCCAAGATTCGGTGGGTCTAGCGGACTCCTACGAGCAGTACTTC.

This rearrangement joins TRBV19 to TRBJ2-1; D is perhaps TRBD1 or TRBD2 (6 bases each). Trimming stripped 4 bases from V and 6 bases from J, with 13 bases between. CDR3 size: 14 residues. Germline CDR1 and CDR2: LNHDA and SQIVND (reference sequence). CDR3 sequence: CASSTVGGGNEQFF. CDR3 coding DNA: TGTGCCAGTAGTACGGTAGGAGGGGGCAATGAGCAGTTCTTC.